This entry is about one TCR beta chain. The data originate from a study of blood T cell repertoires in COVID-19. Study in general: Spain, Italy and the United States supplied samples that represented acute and convalescent COVID-19. PBMCs, B-cell-depleted T cells, or T cells provided the cDNA or gDNA that made up the material.

Original handling: How many nucleated cells were present was estimated from reference gene primer amplification. Profiling relied on immunoSEQ multiplex PCR, and the TCRdb table lists in-frame clones only, not all of them. V and J calls and clone size come straight from that table; D and trimming were deduced from the DNA. The sample carries roughly 500,000 clones, over 75% recorded once. J was trimmed by 7 bases and V by 4 bases; bases with no gene match: 5. CDR1 and CDR2 (germline): SGHRS, YFSETQ. This CDR3 contains 15 residues. This chain uses TRBV5-1 with TRBJ2-1, with 13 bases lining up with TRBD2. Material: peripheral blood. The sequence derives from a human donor in a cohort sampled during active COVID-19. Written as DNA, the CDR3 is TGCGCCAGCAGCCTGACTAGCGGGAGGTGGAATGAGCAGTTCTTC. It is translated as CASSLTSGRWNEQFF.